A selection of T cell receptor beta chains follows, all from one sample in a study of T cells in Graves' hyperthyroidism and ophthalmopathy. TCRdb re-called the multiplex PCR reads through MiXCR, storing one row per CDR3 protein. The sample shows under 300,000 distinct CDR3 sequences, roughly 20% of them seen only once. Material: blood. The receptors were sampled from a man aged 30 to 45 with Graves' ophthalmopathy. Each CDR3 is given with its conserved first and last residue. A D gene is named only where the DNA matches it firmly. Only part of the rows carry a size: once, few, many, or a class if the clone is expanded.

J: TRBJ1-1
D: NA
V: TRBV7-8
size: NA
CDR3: CASSAYWGNTEAFF
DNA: TGTGCCAGCAGCGCTTATTGGGGGAACACTGAAGCTTTCTTT

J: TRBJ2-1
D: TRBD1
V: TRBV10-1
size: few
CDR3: CASSPGTGGAGGNNEQFF
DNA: TGCGCCAGCAGTCCCGGGACAGGGGGCGCTGGGGGAAACAATGAGCAGTTCTTC

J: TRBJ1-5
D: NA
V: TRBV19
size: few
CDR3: CASSPGVPGQPQHF
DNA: TGTGCCAGTAGTCCGGGGGTCCCCGGACAGCCCCAGCATTTT

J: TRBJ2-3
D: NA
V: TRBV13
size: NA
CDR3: CASSSPTDEDTDTQYF
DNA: TGTGCCAGCAGCTCCCCGACTGATGAGGACACAGATACGCAGTATTTT

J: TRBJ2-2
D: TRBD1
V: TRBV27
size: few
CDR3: CASSSLGTGGRELFF
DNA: TGTGCCAGCAGTTCCCTCGGGACAGGGGGCCGGGAGCTGTTTTTT

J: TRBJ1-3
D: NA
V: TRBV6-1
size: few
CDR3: CASTAGGHSGNTIYF
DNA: TGTGCCAGCACGGCCGGCGGGCACTCTGGAAACACCATATATTTT

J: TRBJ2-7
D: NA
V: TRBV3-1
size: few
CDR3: CASSPAGILYEQYF
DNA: TGTGCCAGCAGCCCTGCAGGGATCCTCTACGAGCAGTACTTC

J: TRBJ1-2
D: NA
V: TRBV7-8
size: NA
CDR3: CASSLNIRGSINGYTF
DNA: TGTGCCAGCAGCTTAAATATCAGGGGATCAATTAATGGCTACACCTTC

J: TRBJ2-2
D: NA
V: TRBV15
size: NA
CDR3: CATSRGQYTGELFF
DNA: TGTGCCACCAGCAGAGGCCAATACACCGGGGAGCTGTTTTTT

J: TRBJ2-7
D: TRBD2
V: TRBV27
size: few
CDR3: CASRGRGGPYEQYF
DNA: TGTGCCAGCAGGGGGCGGGGGGGGCCCTACGAGCAGTACTTC

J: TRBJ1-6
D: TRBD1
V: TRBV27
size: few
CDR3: CASTDRGSYNSPLHF
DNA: TGTGCCAGCACCGACAGGGGGTCTTATAATTCACCCCTCCACTTT

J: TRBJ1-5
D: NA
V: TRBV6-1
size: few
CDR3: CASSSREFQPQHF
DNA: TGTGCCAGCAGTTCGAGGGAATTCCAGCCCCAGCATTTT

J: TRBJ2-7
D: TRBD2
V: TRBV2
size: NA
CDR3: CASSRAGASYEQYF
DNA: TGTGCCAGCAGCAGGGCGGGAGCGTCCTACGAGCAGTACTTC

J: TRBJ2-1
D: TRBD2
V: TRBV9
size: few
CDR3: CASSVFSSGSINEQFF
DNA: TGTGCCAGCAGCGTTTTTTCTAGCGGGAGTATTAATGAGCAGTTCTTC

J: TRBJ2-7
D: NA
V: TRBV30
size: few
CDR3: CAWNVWGRPYEQYF
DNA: TGTGCCTGGAACGTATGGGGAAGACCCTACGAGCAGTACTTC

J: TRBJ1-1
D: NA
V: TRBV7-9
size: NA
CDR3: CAGRDDANTEAFF
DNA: TGTGCCGGCCGCGACGATGCGAACACTGAAGCTTTCTTT

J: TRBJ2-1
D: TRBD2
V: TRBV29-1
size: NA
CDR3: CSVETSGTYNEQFF
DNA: TGCAGCGTCGAGACTAGCGGGACCTACAATGAGCAGTTCTTC

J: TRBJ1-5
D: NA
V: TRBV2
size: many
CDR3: CASRKESSNQPQHF
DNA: TGTGCCAGCAGAAAGGAGAGTAGCAATCAGCCCCAGCATTTT

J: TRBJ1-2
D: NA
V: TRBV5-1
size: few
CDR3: CASSLLGGFAANYGYTF
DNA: TGCGCCAGCAGCTTGTTGGGTGGGTTCGCTGCTAACTATGGCTACACCTTC

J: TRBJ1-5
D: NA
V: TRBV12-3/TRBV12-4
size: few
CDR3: CASSLREASNQPQHF
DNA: TGTGCCAGCAGTTTGAGGGAGGCGAGCAATCAGCCCCAGCATTTT

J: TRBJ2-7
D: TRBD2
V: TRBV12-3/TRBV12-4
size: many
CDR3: CASSLSGRYHEQYF
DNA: TGTGCCAGCAGCCTTAGCGGGAGGTACCACGAGCAGTACTTC

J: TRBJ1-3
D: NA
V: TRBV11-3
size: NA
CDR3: CASSLVGLGNTIYF
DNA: TGTGCCAGCAGCTTAGTTGGGCTCGGAAACACCATATATTTT

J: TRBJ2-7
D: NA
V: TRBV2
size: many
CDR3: CASREELSYEQYF
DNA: TGTGCCAGCAGGGAAGAGCTCTCCTACGAGCAGTACTTC

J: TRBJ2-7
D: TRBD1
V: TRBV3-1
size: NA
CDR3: CASSRTNRGQYERYF
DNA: TGTGCCAGCAGCCGAACGAACAGGGGACAATACGAGCGGTACTTC

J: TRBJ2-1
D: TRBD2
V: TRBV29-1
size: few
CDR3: CSALSGRARYNEQFF
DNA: TGCAGCGCCCTTAGCGGGAGGGCCAGATACAATGAGCAGTTCTTC

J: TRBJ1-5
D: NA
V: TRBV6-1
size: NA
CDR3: CASSIVRDQPQHF
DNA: TGTGCCAGCAGTATTGTTCGTGATCAGCCCCAGCATTTT

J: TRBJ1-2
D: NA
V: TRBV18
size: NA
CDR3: CASSPPNSGAKGYGYTF
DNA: TGTGCCAGCTCACCACCTAATAGCGGGGCGAAGGGCTATGGCTACACCTTC

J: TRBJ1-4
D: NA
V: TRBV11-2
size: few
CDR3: CASSFLGTNEKLFF
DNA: TGTGCCAGCAGCTTTCTGGGTACTAATGAAAAACTGTTTTTT

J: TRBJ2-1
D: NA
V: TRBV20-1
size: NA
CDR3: CSARDPLQGVNEQFF
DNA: TGCAGTGCTAGAGACCCACTACAAGGGGTGAATGAGCAGTTCTTC

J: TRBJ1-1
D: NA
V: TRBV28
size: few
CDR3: CASSPSAVEAFF
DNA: TGTGCCAGCAGTCCGTCCGCGGTTGAAGCTTTCTTT

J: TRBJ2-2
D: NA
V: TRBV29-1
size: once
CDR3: CSVRGTNTGELFF
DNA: TGCAGCGTTCGGGGAACGAACACCGGGGAGCTGTTTTTT

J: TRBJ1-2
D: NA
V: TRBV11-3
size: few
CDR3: CASRPTGLYGYTF
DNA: TGTGCCAGCAGGCCGACAGGCCTCTATGGCTACACCTTC

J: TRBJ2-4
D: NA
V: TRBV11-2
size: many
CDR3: CASSLDSSGIAKNIQYF
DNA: TGTGCCAGCAGCTTAGATAGTAGCGGCATAGCCAAAAACATTCAGTACTTC

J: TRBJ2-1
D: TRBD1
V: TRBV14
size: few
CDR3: CASSQARGFNEQFF
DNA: TGTGCCAGCAGCCAGGCCAGGGGGTTCAATGAGCAGTTCTTC

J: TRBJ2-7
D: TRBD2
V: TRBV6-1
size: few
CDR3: CASSLLTSRYEQYF
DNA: TGTGCCAGCAGTCTCCTGACTAGCAGGTACGAGCAGTACTTC

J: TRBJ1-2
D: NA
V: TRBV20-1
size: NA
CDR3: CSATRNEDYGYTF
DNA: TGCAGTGCGACCCGCAACGAGGACTATGGCTACACCTTC

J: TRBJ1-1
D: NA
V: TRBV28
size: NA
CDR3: CASSLLRGGADGEAFF
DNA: TGTGCCAGCAGTTTATTACGGGGGGGCGCTGACGGTGAAGCTTTCTTT

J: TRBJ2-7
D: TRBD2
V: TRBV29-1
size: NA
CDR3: CSVSSGRAGSSYEQYF
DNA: TGCAGCGTCTCTAGCGGGAGGGCCGGTAGCTCCTACGAGCAGTACTTC

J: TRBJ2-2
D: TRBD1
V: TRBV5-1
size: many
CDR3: CASSTPQGFDTGELFF
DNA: TGCGCCAGCAGTACTCCACAGGGGTTCGACACCGGGGAGCTGTTTTTT

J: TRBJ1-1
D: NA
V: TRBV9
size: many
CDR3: CASSPRHNTEAFF
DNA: TGTGCCAGCAGCCCCAGACATAACACTGAAGCTTTCTTT

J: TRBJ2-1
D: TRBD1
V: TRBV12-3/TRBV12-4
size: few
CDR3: CASQPQGAVYEQFF
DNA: TGTGCCAGTCAGCCACAGGGGGCAGTCTATGAGCAGTTCTTC

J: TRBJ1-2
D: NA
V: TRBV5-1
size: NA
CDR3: CASSLSQAYGYTF
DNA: TGCGCCAGCAGCTTGTCACAGGCGTATGGCTACACCTTC

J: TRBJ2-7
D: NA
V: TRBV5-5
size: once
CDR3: CASSPGMARWEQYF
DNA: TGTGCCAGCAGCCCCGGGATGGCTCGCTGGGAGCAGTACTTC

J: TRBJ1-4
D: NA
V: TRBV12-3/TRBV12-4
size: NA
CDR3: CASNWEGRDNEKLFF
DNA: TGTGCCAGCAATTGGGAGGGTCGGGATAATGAAAAACTGTTTTTT

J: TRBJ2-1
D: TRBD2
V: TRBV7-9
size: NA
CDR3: CASRFTSDEQFF
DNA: TGTGCCAGCAGGTTTACTAGCGATGAGCAGTTCTTC

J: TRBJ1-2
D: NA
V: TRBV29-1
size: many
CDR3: CSVGGTPAGNYGYTF
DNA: TGCAGCGTTGGTGGGACTCCTGCGGGGAACTATGGCTACACCTTC

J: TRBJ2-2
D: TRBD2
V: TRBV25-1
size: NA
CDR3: CASSPLGGRTGELFF
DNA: TGTGCCAGCAGTCCCCTGGGAGGGCGCACCGGGGAGCTGTTTTTT

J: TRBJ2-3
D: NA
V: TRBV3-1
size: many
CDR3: CASSQITDTQYF
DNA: TGTGCCAGCAGCCAAATCACAGATACGCAGTATTTT

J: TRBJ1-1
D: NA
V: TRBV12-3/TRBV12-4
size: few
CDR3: CASSISGASDQRAFF
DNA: TGTGCCAGCAGTATATCCGGGGCATCTGATCAACGAGCTTTCTTT